This TCR beta chain is drawn from a study of T cells in Graves' hyperthyroidism and ophthalmopathy. Notes on the study in general: It was a median approximately 7.1 months before onset that the model predicted ophthalmopathy. Blood also contained most expanded thyroid clonotypes above 0.001.

This clonotype was seen only a few times. Its target is not known. It was RNA transcripts that yielded the amplified TCR beta CDR3 regions. In the first-round RT-PCR of the TCR CDR3, the HTBI primer set was used. TCRdb itself ran the multiplex PCR reads through MiXCR, one entry per CDR3 protein. The table shows about 520,000 distinct CDR3 sequences, with under 25% occurring only once. Material for sequencing was blood. The sequence came from a man younger than 30 with Graves' hyperthyroidism.

Written as DNA, the CDR3 is TGTGCCAGCAGCCCACATAAGGGGGCGCGTCGTTCACCCCTCCACTTT. Translation: CASSPHKGARRSPLHF. The chain couples TRBV7-8 to TRBJ1-6, with 7 nucleotides matching TRBD1. The CDR3 is 16 residues long. CDR1 SGHVS and CDR2 FQNEAQ come from the germline V gene. Trimming took 5 bases from V and 9 from J; bases not matched to a gene: 13.